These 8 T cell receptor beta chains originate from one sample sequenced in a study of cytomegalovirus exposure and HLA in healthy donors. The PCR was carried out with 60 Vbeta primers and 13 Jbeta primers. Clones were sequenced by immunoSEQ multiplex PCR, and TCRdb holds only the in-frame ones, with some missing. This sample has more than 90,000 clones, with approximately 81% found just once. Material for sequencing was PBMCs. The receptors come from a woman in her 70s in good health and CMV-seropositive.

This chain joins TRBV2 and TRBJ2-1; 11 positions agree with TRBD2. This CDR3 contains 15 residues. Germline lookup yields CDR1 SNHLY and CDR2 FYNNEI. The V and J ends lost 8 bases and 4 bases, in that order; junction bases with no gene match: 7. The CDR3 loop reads CASGAGLAEYNEQFF. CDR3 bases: TGTGCCAGCGGTGCGGGACTAGCGGAGTACAATGAGCAGTTCTTC.

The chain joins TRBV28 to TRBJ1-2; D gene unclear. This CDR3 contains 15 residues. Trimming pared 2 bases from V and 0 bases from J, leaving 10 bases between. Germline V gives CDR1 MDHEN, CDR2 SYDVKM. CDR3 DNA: TGTGCCAGCAGTTTAATCCAGACTGCTAACTATGGCTACACCTTC. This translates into CASSLIQTANYGYTF.

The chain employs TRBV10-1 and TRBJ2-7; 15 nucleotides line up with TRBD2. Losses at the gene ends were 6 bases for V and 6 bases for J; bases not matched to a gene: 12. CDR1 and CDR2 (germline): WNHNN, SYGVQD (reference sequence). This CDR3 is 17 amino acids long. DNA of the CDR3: TGCGCCAGCAGACCGGGACTAGCGGGAGGAGGGCCCGGCGAGCAGTACTTC. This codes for CASRPGLAGGGPGEQYF.

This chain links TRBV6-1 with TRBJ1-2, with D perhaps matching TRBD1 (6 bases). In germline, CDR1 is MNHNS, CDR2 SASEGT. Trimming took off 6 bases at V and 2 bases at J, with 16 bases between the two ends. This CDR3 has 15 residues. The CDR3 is CASSLDRPFNYGYTF. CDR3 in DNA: TGTGCCAGCAGCCTAGACAGGCCTTTCAACTATGGCTACACCTTC.

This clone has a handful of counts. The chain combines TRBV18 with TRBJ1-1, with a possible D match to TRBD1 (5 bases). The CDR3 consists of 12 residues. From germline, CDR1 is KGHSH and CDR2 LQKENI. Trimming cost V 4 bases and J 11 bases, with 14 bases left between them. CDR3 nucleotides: TGTGCCAGCTCACTGGACAACACGGAGGCTTTCTTT. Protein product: CASSLDNTEAFF.

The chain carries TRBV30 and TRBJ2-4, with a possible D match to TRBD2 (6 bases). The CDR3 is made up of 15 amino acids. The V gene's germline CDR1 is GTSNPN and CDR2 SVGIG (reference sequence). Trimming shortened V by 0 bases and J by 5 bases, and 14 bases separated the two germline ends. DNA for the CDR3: TGTGCCTGGAGTGTACAGCGACTAGGGGAAAACATTCAGTACTTC. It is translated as CAWSVQRLGENIQYF.

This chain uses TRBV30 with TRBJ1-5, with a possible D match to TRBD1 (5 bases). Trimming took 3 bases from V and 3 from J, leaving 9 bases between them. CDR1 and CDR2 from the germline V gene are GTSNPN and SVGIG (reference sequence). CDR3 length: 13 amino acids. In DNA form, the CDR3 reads TGTGCCTGGAGCAGGGCAGTCAATCAGCCCCAGCATTTT. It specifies CAWSRAVNQPQHF.

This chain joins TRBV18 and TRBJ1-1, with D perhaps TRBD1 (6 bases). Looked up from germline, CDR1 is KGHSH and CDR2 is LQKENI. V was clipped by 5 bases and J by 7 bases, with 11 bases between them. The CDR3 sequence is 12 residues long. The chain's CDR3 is CASSTRGSEAFF. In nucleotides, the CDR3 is TGTGCCAGCTCAACAAGGGGGAGTGAAGCTTTCTTT.